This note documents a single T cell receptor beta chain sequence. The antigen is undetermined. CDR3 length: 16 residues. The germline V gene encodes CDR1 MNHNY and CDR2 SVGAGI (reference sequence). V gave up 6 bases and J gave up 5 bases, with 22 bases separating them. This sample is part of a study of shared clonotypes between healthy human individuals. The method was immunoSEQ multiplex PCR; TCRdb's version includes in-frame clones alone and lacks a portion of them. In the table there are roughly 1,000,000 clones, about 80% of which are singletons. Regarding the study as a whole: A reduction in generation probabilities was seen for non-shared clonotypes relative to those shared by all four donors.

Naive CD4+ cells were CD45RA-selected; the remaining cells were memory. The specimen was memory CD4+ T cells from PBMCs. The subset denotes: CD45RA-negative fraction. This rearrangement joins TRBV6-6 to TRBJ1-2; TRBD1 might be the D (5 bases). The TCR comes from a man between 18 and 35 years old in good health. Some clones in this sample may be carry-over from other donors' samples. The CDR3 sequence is CASRNRDFSRIYGYTF. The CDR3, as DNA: TGTGCCAGCAGGAACCGGGACTTCTCACGGATATATGGCTACACCTTC.